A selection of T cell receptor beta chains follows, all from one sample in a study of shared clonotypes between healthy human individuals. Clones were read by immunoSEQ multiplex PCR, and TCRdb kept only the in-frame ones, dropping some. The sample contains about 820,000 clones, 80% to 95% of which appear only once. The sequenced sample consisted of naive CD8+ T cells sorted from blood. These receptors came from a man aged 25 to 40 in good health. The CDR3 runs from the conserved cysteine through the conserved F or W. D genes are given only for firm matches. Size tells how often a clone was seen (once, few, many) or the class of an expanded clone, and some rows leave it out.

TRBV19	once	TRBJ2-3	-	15	CASSSGTVYTDTQYF	TGTGCCAGTAGCTCCGGGACGGTCTACACAGATACGCAGTATTTT
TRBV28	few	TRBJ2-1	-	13	CASSHRQHNEQFF	TGTGCCAGCAGTCATCGACAGCACAATGAGCAGTTCTTC
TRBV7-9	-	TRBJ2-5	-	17	CASSSPPGGLHQETQYF	TGTGCCAGCAGTTCCCCCCCTGGAGGGCTACACCAAGAGACCCAGTACTTC
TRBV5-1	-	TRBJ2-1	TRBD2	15	CASSLDGLVFNEQFF	TGCGCCAGCAGCTTGGATGGACTAGTATTTAATGAGCAGTTCTTC
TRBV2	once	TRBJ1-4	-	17	CAGKNRPGRATNEKLFF	TGTGCCGGCAAAAACCGGCCGGGCAGAGCAACTAATGAAAAACTGTTTTTT
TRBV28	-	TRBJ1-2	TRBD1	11	CALGQDYGYTF	TGTGCCTTGGGACAGGACTATGGCTACACCTTC
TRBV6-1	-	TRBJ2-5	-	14	CASRGGDTRETQYF	TGTGCCAGCAGGGGCGGGGATACCCGGGAGACCCAGTACTTC
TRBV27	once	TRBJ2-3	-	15	CASRPRVGYSDTQYF	TGTGCCAGCAGGCCACGGGTGGGCTATTCGGATACGCAGTATTTT
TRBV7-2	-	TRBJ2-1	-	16	CASSLDRLARYNEQFF	TGTGCCAGCAGCCTAGACAGGTTAGCTCGCTACAATGAGCAGTTCTTC
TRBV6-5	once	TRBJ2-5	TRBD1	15	CASSYGTGVEETQYF	TGTGCCAGCAGTTACGGAACAGGGGTGGAAGAGACCCAGTACTTC
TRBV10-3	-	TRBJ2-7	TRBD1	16	CAISDTGTGETYEQYF	TGTGCCATCAGTGATACCGGGACAGGGGAAACCTACGAGCAGTACTTC
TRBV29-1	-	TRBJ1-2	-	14	CSVEDTAEYDGYTF	TGCAGCGTTGAAGACACGGCTGAGTATGATGGCTACACCTTC
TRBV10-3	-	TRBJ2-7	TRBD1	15	CAISPRDRNSYEQYF	TGTGCCATCAGTCCTAGGGACAGGAACTCCTACGAGCAGTACTTC
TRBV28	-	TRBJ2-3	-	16	CASSFNPLSPTDTQYF	TGTGCCAGCAGTTTCAACCCACTGAGCCCCACAGATACGCAGTATTTT
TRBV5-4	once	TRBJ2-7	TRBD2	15	CASSLVLAGGYEQYF	TGTGCCAGCAGCTTGGTACTAGCGGGAGGCTACGAGCAGTACTTC
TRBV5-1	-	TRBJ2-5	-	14	CASSVVRNQETQYF	TGCGCCAGCAGCGTGGTTAGGAACCAAGAGACCCAGTACTTC
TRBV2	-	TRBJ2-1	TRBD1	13	CASSEFRGNEQFF	TGTGCCAGCAGTGAGTTCAGGGGGAATGAGCAGTTCTTC
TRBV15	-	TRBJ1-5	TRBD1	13	CATSIDRAKPQHF	TGTGCCACCAGCATCGACAGGGCAAAGCCCCAGCATTTT
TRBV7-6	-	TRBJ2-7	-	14	CASSLAGGGHEQYF	TGTGCCAGCAGCTTAGCAGGCGGGGGCCACGAGCAGTACTTC
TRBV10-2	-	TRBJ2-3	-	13	CASSEDSTDTQYF	TGCGCCAGCAGTGAAGATAGCACAGATACGCAGTATTTT
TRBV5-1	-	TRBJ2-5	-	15	CASSTLPLREETQYF	TGCGCCAGCAGCACCCTACCCCTCAGGGAAGAGACCCAGTACTTC
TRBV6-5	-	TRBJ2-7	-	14	CASTPSGALNEQYF	TGTGCCAGCACCCCCTCCGGGGCCCTAAACGAGCAGTACTTC
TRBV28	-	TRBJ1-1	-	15	CASSTHWSENTEAFF	TGTGCCAGCAGCACCCACTGGTCAGAGAACACTGAAGCTTTCTTT
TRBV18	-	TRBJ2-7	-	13	CASSLGSHYEQYF	TGTGCCAGCTCACTGGGCTCCCACTACGAGCAGTACTTC
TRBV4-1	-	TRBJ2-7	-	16	CASSQPVDGLRYEQYF	TGCGCCAGCAGCCAACCGGTCGACGGCCTGCGATACGAGCAGTACTTC
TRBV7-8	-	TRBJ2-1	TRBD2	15	CASSSKREANNEQFF	TGTGCCAGCAGCTCGAAGCGGGAGGCAAACAATGAGCAGTTCTTC
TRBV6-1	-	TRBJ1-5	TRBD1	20	CASSEVRGTGEFRGNQPQHF	TGTGCCAGCAGTGAAGTAAGGGGGACAGGGGAGTTTAGAGGCAATCAGCCCCAGCATTTT
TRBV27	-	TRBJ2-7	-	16	CASIWRCRDDSYEQYF	TGTGCCAGCATCTGGAGGTGTCGGGACGACTCCTACGAGCAGTACTTC
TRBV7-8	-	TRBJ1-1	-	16	CASSSVGVRGNTEAFF	TGTGCCAGCAGCTCCGTTGGGGTCAGGGGGAACACTGAAGCTTTCTTT
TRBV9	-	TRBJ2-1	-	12	CASSLAGNEQFF	TGTGCCAGCAGCCTTGCGGGGAATGAGCAGTTCTTC
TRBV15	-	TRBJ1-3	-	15	CATSRGVSPGNTIYF	TGTGCCACCAGCAGAGGCGTGTCTCCTGGAAACACCATATATTTT
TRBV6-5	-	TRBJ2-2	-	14	CASKPRVNTGELFF	TGTGCCAGCAAACCTAGGGTTAACACCGGGGAGCTGTTTTTT
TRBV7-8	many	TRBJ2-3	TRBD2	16	CASSSRLAGSTDTQYF	TGTGCCAGCAGCTCCCGACTAGCGGGAAGCACAGATACGCAGTATTTT
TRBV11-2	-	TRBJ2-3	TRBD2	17	CASSLGQSSGHTDTQYF	TGTGCCAGCAGCTTAGGGCAATCTAGCGGCCACACAGATACGCAGTATTTT
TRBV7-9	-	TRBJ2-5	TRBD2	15	CASSTLAGGQETQYF	TGTGCCAGCAGCACACTAGCGGGAGGGCAAGAGACCCAGTACTTC
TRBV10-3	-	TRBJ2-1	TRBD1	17	CASSLKRQGTTYNEQFF	TGTGCCAGCAGCCTGAAAAGACAGGGAACCACCTACAATGAGCAGTTCTTC
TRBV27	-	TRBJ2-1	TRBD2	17	CASSSSRTSVSYNEQFF	TGTGCCAGCAGTTCCTCCCGTACTAGCGTTTCCTACAATGAGCAGTTCTTC
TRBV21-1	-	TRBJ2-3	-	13	CASSKDLVDTQYF	TGTGCCAGCAGCAAAGACCTGGTGGATACGCAGTATTTT
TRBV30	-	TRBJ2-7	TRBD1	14	CAWSVGQGRNEQYF	TGTGCCTGGAGTGTAGGACAGGGGAGGAACGAGCAGTACTTC
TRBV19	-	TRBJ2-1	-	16	CASSPAVDLGFYEQFF	TGTGCCAGTAGTCCCGCGGTAGACTTGGGGTTCTATGAGCAGTTCTTC
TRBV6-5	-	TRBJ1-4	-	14	CASSGGASNEKLFF	TGTGCCAGCAGCGGGGGGGCGTCTAATGAAAAACTGTTTTTT
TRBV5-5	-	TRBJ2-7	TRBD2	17	CASSVTALAGRAYEQYF	TGTGCCAGCAGCGTGACGGCGCTAGCGGGGAGGGCTTACGAGCAGTACTTC
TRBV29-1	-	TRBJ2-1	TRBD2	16	CSVEGGSGLRYNEQFF	TGCAGCGTTGAAGGAGGTAGCGGGCTCCGCTACAATGAGCAGTTCTTC
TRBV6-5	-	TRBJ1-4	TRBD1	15	CASSPPGQPNEKLFF	TGTGCCAGCAGCCCTCCGGGACAGCCTAATGAAAAACTGTTTTTT
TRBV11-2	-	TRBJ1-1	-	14	CASSLRDKNTEAFF	TGTGCCAGCAGCCTACGAGACAAGAACACTGAAGCTTTCTTT